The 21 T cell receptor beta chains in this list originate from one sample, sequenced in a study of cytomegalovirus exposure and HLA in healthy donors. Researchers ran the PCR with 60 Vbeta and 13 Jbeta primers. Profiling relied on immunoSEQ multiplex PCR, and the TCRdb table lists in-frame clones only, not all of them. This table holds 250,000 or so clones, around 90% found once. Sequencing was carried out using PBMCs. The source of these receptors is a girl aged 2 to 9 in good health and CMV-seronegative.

The CDR3: CASSPLDRVSNYGYTF. CDR3 bases: TGTGCCAGCTCACCACTAGACAGGGTATCTAACTATGGCTACACCTTC. The gene calls are TRBV18 and TRBJ1-2; 7 bases match TRBD1. This CDR3 has 16 amino acids. The V segment lost 1 base and the J segment 0 bases; nucleotides outside the gene matches: 5. Germline assignment: CDR1 KGHSH and CDR2 LQKENI.

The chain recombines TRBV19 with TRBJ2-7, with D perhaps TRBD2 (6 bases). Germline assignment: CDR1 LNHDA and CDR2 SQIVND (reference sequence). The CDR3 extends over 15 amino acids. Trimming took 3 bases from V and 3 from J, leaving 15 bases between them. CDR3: CASSILSGGLYEQYF. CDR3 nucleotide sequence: TGTGCCAGTAGTATCCTCTCCGGGGGACTCTACGAGCAGTACTTC.

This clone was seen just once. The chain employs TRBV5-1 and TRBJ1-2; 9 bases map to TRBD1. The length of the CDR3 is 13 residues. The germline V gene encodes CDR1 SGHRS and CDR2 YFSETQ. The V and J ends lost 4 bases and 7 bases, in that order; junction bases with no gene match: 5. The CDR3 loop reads CASSDTGGGGYTF. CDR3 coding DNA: TGCGCCAGCAGCGACACAGGGGGCGGTGGCTACACCTTC.

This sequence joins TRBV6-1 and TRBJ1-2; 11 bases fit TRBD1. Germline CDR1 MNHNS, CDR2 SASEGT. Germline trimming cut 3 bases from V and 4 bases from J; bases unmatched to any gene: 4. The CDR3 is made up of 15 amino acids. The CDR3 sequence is CASSERGQGGYGYTF. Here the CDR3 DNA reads TGTGCCAGCAGTGAGCGGGGACAGGGGGGCTATGGCTACACCTTC.

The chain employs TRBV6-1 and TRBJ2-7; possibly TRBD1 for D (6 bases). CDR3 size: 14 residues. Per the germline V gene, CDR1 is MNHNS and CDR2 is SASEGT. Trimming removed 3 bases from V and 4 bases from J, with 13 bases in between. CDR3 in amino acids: CASSDTGYLYEQYF. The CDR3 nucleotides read TGTGCCAGCAGTGACACAGGGTATTTGTACGAGCAGTACTTC.

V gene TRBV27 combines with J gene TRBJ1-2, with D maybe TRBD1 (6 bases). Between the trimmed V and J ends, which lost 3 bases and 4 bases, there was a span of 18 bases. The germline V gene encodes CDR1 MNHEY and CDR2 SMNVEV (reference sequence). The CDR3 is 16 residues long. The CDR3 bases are TGTGCCAGCAGTTTTACCCCGGACAGAAATTTCTATGGCTACACCTTC. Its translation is CASSFTPDRNFYGYTF.

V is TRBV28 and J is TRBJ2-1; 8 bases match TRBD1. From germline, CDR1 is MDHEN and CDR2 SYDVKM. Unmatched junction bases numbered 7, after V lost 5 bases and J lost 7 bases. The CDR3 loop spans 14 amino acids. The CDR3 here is CASSARTGLNEQFF. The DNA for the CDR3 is TGTGCCAGCAGTGCGCGGACAGGGTTGAATGAGCAGTTCTTC.

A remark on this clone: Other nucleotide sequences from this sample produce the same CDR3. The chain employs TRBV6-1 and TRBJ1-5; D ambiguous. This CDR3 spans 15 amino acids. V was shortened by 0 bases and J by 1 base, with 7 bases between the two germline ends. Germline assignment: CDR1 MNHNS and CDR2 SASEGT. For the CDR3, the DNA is TGTGCCAGCAGTGAAGCGGGAGGGAGCAATCAGCCCCAGCATTTT. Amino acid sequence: CASSEAGGSNQPQHF.

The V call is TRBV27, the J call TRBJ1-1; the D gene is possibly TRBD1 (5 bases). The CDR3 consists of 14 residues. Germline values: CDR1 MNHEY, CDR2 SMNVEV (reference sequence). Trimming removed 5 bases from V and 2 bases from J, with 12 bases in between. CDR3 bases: TGTGCCAGCAGTGGGGGACTTAAAAACACTGAAGCTTTCTTT. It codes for CASSGGLKNTEAFF.

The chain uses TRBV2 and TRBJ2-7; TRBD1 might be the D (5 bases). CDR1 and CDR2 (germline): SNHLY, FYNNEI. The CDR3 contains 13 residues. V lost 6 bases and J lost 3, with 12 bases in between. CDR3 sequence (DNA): TGTGCCAGCAGGCCCCAGGGCTACTACGAGCAGTACTTC. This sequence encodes CASRPQGYYEQYF.

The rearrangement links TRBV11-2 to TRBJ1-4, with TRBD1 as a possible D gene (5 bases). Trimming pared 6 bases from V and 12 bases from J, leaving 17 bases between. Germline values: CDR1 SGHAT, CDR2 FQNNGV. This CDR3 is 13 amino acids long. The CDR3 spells CASSLTGGTELFF. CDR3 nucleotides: TGTGCCAGCAGTTTAACGGGGGGTACCGAACTGTTTTTT.

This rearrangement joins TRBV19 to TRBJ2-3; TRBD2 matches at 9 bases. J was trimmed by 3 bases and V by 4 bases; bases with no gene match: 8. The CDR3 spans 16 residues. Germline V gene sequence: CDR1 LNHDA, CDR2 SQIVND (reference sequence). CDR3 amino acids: CASSTPAGGLTDTQYF. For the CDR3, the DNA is TGTGCCAGTAGTACCCCAGCGGGGGGCTTGACAGATACGCAGTATTTT.

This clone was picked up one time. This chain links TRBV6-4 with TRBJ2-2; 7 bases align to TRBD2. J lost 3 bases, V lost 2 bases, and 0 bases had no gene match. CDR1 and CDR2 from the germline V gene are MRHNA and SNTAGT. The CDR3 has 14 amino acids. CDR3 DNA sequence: TGTGCCAGCAGTGACGGGGGGGACACCGGGGAGCTGTTTTTT. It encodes CASSDGGDTGELFF.

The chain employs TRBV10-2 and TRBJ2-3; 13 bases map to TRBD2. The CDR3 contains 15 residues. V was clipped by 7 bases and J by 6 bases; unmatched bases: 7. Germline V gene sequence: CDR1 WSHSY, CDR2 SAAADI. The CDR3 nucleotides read TGCGCCAGCACGGGACTAGCGGGACCACCGGATACGCAGTATTTT. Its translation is CASTGLAGPPDTQYF.

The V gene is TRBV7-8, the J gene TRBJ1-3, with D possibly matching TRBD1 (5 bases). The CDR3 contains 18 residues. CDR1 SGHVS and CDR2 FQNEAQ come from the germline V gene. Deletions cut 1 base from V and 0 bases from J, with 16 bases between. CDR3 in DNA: TGTGCCAGCAGCTTAGAAATCGGAACAGGCCCCTCTGGAAACACCATATATTTT. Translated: CASSLEIGTGPSGNTIYF.

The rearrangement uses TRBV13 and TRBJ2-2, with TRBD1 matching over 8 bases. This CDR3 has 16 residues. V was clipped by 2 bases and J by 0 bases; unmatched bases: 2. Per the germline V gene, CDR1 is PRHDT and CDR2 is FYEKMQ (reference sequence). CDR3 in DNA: TGTGCCAGCAGCTTATGGACAGGGACGAACACCGGGGAGCTGTTTTTT. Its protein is CASSLWTGTNTGELFF.

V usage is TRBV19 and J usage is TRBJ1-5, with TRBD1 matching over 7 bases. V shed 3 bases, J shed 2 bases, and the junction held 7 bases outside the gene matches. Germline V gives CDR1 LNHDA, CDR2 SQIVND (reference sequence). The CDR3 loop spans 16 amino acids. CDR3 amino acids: CASSMYNQGGNQPQHF. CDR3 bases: TGTGCCAGTAGTATGTATAACCAGGGGGGCAATCAGCCCCAGCATTTT. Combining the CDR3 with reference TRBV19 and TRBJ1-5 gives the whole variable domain DGGITQSPKYLFRKEGQNVTLSCEQNLNHDAMYWYRQDPGQGLRLIYYSQIVNDFQKGDIAEGYSVSREKKESFPLTVTSAQKNPTAFYLCASSMYNQGGNQPQHFGDGTRLSIL.

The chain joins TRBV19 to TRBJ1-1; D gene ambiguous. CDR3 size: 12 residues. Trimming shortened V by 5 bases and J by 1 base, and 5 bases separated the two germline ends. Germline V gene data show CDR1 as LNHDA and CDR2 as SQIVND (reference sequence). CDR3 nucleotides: TGTGCCAGTAGTTACAAGAACACTGAAGCTTTCTTT. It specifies CASSYKNTEAFF. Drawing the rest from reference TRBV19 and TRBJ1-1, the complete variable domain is DGGITQSPKYLFRKEGQNVTLSCEQNLNHDAMYWYRQDPGQGLRLIYYSQIVNDFQKGDIAEGYSVSREKKESFPLTVTSAQKNPTAFYLCASSYKNTEAFFGQGTRLTVV.

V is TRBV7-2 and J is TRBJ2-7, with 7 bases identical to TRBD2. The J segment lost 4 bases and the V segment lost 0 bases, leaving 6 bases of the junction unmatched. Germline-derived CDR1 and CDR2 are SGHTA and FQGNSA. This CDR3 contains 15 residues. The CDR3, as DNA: TGTGCCAGCAGCTTAGCGGCGGGAGATATGTACGAGCAGTACTTC. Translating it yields CASSLAAGDMYEQYF.

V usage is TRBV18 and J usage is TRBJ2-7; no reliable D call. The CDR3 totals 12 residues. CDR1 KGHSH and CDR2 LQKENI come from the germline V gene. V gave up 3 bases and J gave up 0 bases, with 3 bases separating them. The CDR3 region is CASSPNSYEQYF. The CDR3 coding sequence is TGTGCCAGCTCACCCAACTCCTACGAGCAGTACTTC.

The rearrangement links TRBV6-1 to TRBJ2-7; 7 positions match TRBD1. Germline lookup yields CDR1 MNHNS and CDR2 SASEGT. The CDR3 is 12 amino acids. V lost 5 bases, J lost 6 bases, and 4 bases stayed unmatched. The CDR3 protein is CASSLDRVEQYF. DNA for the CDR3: TGTGCCAGCAGTTTAGACAGGGTCGAGCAGTACTTC.